One sample yielded the 4 T cell receptor beta chains listed below, sequenced in a study of blood T cells in healthy people across ages. A second PCR of about 6 to 11 cycles used a sample-barcoded 5' primer and a J-beta primer mix. Each CDR3 protein gets one entry after TCRdb re-called the 5' RACE reads with MiXCR. The sample has about 1,400,000 distinct CDR3 sequences, approximately 63% seen once. The sample consisted of blood. These receptors all come from a man between 18 and 29 years old in good health.

This clonotype was counted between two and nine times. V gene TRBV10-1 combines with J gene TRBJ2-7, with D perhaps given as TRBD1 or TRBD2 (5 bases each). The V gene lost 2 bases and the J gene lost 2 bases, with 10 bases spanning the gap. The CDR3 runs 14 residues. Germline V gene sequence: CDR1 WNHNN, CDR2 SYGVQD (reference sequence). The CDR3 DNA reads TGCGCCAGCAGTGAGAGCAGGGACCCCTACGAGCAGTACTTC. As protein: CASSESRDPYEQYF.

J is TRBJ2-7 and V is TRBV29-1; possibly TRBD1 for D (5 bases). V shed 3 bases and J shed 2 bases, with 14 bases lying between them. The germline CDR1 and CDR2 sequences are SQVTM and ANQGSEA. The CDR3 is made up of 14 amino acids. The CDR3 DNA reads as TGCAGCGTTGAGCCGATAGACAGCGCCTACGAGCAGTACTTC. Protein sequence: CSVEPIDSAYEQYF.

This chain links TRBV3-1 with TRBJ1-4; D call uncertain. The CDR3 length is 16 residues. The germline V gene has CDR1 LGHDT and CDR2 YNNKEL (reference sequence). V was pared by 4 bases and J by 3 bases, with 15 bases between. The CDR3 loop is CASSPNWARANEKLFF. The CDR3 coding sequence is TGTGCCAGCAGCCCCAACTGGGCTCGAGCTAATGAAAAACTGTTTTTT.

This clonotype was detected only a few times. J is TRBJ2-7 and V is TRBV3-1, with D possibly matching TRBD1 (6 bases). The assigned J gene may be wrong: the sequence end matches TRBJ2-5 better. Germline V gives CDR1 LGHDT, CDR2 YNNKEL (reference sequence). The CDR3 loop spans 15 amino acids. The CDR3 DNA is TGTGCCAGCAGCCAAGATCCGGGACACTTTGAGACCCAGTACTTC. Translating it yields CASSQDPGHFETQYF.